There are many counts of the clone carrying this T cell receptor (beta chain). The antigen is not known. This entry comes from a study of T cells in Graves' hyperthyroidism and ophthalmopathy. Regarding the study as a whole: Peripheral blood also featured most of the thyroid clonotypes expanded above 0.001.

This CDR3 has 16 residues. Germline trimming cut 5 bases from V and 6 bases from J; bases unmatched to any gene: 10. Looked up from germline, CDR1 is SNHLY and CDR2 is FYNNEI. Amplification targeted TCR beta CDR3 regions from RNA transcripts. HTBI primers were the set used in a first-round RT-PCR of the TCR CDR3. TCRdb passed the multiplex PCR reads through MiXCR, listing each CDR3 protein once. Of 140,000 or so distinct CDR3 sequences listed, approximately 20% were seen once; the top ten hold about two thirds. This receptor was obtained from a woman between 45 and 65 years old with Graves' hyperthyroidism that later progressed to Graves' ophthalmopathy. The chain combines TRBV2 with TRBJ2-3, with 11 bases matching TRBD2. Source material: blood. The CDR3, as DNA: TGTGCCAGCAGTTGGGGACTAGCGGTCGGGGGGGATACGCAGTATTTT. Translated, it gives CASSWGLAVGGDTQYF.